This TCR beta chain is drawn from a study of PD-L1 blockade in urothelial cancer. About the study: Starting at some point between 2013 and 2014, patients were given atezolizumab (1,200 mg intravenously every 3 weeks). Across blood samples, T cells had a median count of around 140,000.

Here immunoSEQ multiplex PCR was the method, and the copy in TCRdb shows in-frame clones only, minus some. Of roughly 49,000 clones in the sample, about 90% are singletons; the top ten hold less than 8%. This clone was detected only a few times. CDR1 and CDR2 from the germline V gene are LNHDA and SQIVND (reference sequence). Trimming took off 1 base at V and 1 base at J, with 17 bases between the two ends. The CDR3 runs to 17 residues. The TCR was taken from a man in his 60s with urothelial cancer. Sample: PBMCs, taken around atezolizumab (anti-PD-L1) treatment. This chain links TRBV19 with TRBJ2-7; D is possibly TRBD1 (6 bases). The CDR3 DNA sequence: TGTGCCAGTAGTATAGGGGGGCAGGCAGGGGCTTCCTACGAGCAGTACTTC. It encodes CASSIGGQAGASYEQYF.